This T cell receptor beta chain was retrieved from a study of response to subunit inactivated influenza vaccine. V trimming: 2 bases; J trimming: 9 bases; junction bases outside the gene matches: 7. This CDR3 has 14 residues. The germline V gene has CDR1 MNHEY and CDR2 SVGEGT. TCRdb re-called the RT-PCR reads with MiXCR, one entry per CDR3 protein. This table holds hundreds of thousands of distinct CDR3 sequences, 10% to 15% found once. This clonotype was detected ten times or more. The antigen remains undetermined. Broader study findings: That few new T cells are recruited by each seasonal influenza vaccination was the authors' suggestion.

The sequence derives from a middle-aged man who received an inactivated influenza vaccine. The chain recombines TRBV6-2 or TRBV6-3 with TRBJ2-1; 7 bases agree with TRBD2. This specimen consisted of PBMCs from blood, obtained about 40 days after vaccination. In nucleotides, the CDR3 is TGTGCCAGCAGTTACCCGGGGCGCGGGGGTGAGCAGTTCTTC. Amino acids: CASSYPGRGGEQFF.